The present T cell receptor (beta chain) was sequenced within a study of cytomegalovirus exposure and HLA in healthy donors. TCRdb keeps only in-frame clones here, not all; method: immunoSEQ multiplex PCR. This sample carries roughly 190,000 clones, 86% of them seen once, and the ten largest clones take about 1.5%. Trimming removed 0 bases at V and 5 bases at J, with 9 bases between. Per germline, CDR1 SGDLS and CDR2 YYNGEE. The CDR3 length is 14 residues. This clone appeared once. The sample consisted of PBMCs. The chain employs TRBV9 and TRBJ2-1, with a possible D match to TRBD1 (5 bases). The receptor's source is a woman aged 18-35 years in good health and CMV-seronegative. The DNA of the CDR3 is TGTGCCAGCAGCGTAGATATGACAGACAATGAGCAGTTCTTC. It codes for CASSVDMTDNEQFF. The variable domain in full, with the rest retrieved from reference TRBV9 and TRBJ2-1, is DSGVTQTPKHLITATGQRVTLRCSPRSGDLSVYWYQQSLDQGLQFLIQYYNGEERAKGNILERFSAQQFPDLHSELNLSSLELGDSALYFCASSVDMTDNEQFFGPGTRLTVL.